The 4 T cell receptor beta chains in this list originate from one sample, sequenced in a study of a mutant IDH1 vaccine in newly diagnosed glioma. TCRdb keeps only in-frame clones here, not all; method: immunoSEQ multiplex PCR. The sample consists of 34,000 or so clones, roughly 78% of them appearing once. These receptors' targets are unknown. Time point reported: week 11, during vaccination. Doses comprised 300 ug of mutant IDH1 20-mer peptide each, plus topical imiquimod. The sample consisted of PBMCs, taken from a glioma patient whose treatment included an IDH1 peptide vaccine. These receptors all stem from a man younger than 40 with glioma.

The chain recombines TRBV18 with TRBJ1-2; D remains ambiguous. CDR3 length: 15 residues. Germline CDR1 reads KGHSH; CDR2 reads LQKENI. The V end lost 3 bases, the J end lost 1 base, and 12 bases lay between the germline ends. CDR3 in DNA: TGTGCCAGCTCACCTCGGGCCCTCTTTAACTATGGCTACACCTTC. The encoded protein is CASSPRALFNYGYTF.

Remarks on this clone: At one boundary the junction diverges from the germline segment, which might be a read error. The CDR3 DNA reads as TGCAGCGTCGAAGAGGGGGCGTATGGGGCCAACGTCCTGACTTTC. Protein sequence: CSVEEGAYGANVLTF. The V gene is TRBV29-1, the J gene TRBJ2-6; 7 bases line up with TRBD1. Germline V lookup: CDR1 SQVTM, CDR2 ANQGSEA. There are 15 residues in the CDR3.

This chain uses TRBV19 with TRBJ2-7; TRBD2 matches 12 bases. V dropped 3 bases and J dropped 0; count of bases not matched to a gene: 9. This CDR3 has 18 amino acids. CDR1 is LNHDA, CDR2 SQIVND, per germline (reference sequence). As DNA, the CDR3 is TGTGCCAGTAGTATGAGACTAGCGGGAGTGGAGAGCTCCTACGAGCAGTACTTC. Translated: CASSMRLAGVESSYEQYF.

CDR3 amino acids: CASSVGGRGHDSGNTIYF. As DNA, the CDR3 is TGTGCCAGCAGCGTAGGGGGTCGCGGACACGACTCTGGAAACACCATATATTTT. The rearrangement joins TRBV9 to TRBJ1-3; tentatively, D is TRBD1 (5 bases). CDR1 is SGDLS, CDR2 YYNGEE, per germline. The CDR3 has 18 residues. V was cut by 0 bases and J by 0 bases, with 16 bases left in between.